This T cell receptor (beta chain) was identified during a study of cytomegalovirus exposure and HLA in healthy donors. Broader study findings: With further analysis later on, most CMV-associated TCR beta chains appeared HLA-restricted.

The CDR3 is 16 residues long. V gave up 3 bases and J gave up 4 bases; unmatched junction bases: 6. Germline V gene data show CDR1 as SGHNT and CDR2 as YYREEE (reference sequence). Concerning this clone: Its antigen remains unknown.

PCR primers comprised 60 Vbeta and 13 Jbeta primers. Data came from immunoSEQ multiplex PCR; TCRdb stores just in-frame clones and leaves some out. Found here are fewer than 110,000 clones, around 67% of them singletons; the top ten hold around 3.5%. V is TRBV5-4 and J is TRBJ2-3; 12 bases are a match to TRBD2. The sequence derives from a woman between 45 and 60 years old in good health and CMV-seronegative. The sequencing sample was made of PBMCs. The CDR3 here is CASSWRTSGIADTQYF. DNA for the CDR3: TGTGCCAGCAGCTGGAGGACTAGCGGGATAGCAGATACGCAGTATTTT.